The rows below give T cell receptor beta chains drawn from one sample of a study of T cells in Graves' hyperthyroidism and ophthalmopathy. TCRdb redid the calling of the multiplex PCR reads with MiXCR, one entry per CDR3 protein. The sample holds over 500,000 distinct CDR3 sequences, 15% to 20% seen once. The sequencing sample was made of blood. These TCRs come from a woman in her 30s with Graves' ophthalmopathy. Both conserved end residues are part of each CDR3. Fields, in order: V gene, D gene, J gene, CDR3 length, clone size, CDR3 DNA, CDR3 protein. A D gene is named only where the DNA matches it firmly. Expanded clones get a size class; other rows say once, few or many, or leave the size out.

>TRBV28|NA|TRBJ2-7|16|many
TGTGCCAGCTCCATAGGGGCGCAGGAGACGTTCTACGAGCAGTACTTC
CASSIGAQETFYEQYF
>TRBV11-2|TRBD2|TRBJ2-1|13|NA
TGTGCCAGCCGGGGACTAGCGGGAGATGAGCAGTTCTTC
CASRGLAGDEQFF
>TRBV4-2|TRBD1|TRBJ2-3|16|few
TGTGCCAGCAGCCAACAGATCGGACAGGTACGGGATACGCAGTATTTT
CASSQQIGQVRDTQYF
>TRBV4-2|NA|TRBJ2-3|14|NA
TGTGCCAGCAGCCCCGGGACTGACACAGATACGCAGTATTTT
CASSPGTDTDTQYF
>TRBV27|NA|TRBJ1-2|13|NA
TGTGCCAGCAGTTTGTTGGCAGGGGATGGCTACACCTTC
CASSLLAGDGYTF
>TRBV7-9|NA|TRBJ2-7|15|NA
TGTGCCAGCAGCCATCGGGACATCAGCTCCTACGAGCAGTACTTC
CASSHRDISSYEQYF
>TRBV28|NA|TRBJ1-1|14|many
TGTGCCAGCAGTCCCCCTGGGGTAAACACTGAAGCTTTCTTT
CASSPPGVNTEAFF
>TRBV3-1|NA|TRBJ2-7|12|many
TGTGCCAGCAGCGGGGGGTCCTACGAGCAGTACTTC
CASSGGSYEQYF
>TRBV7-2|TRBD1|TRBJ2-7|13|NA
TGTGCCAGCAGCTACAGGGGCCGGTACGAGCAGTACTTC
CASSYRGRYEQYF
>TRBV15|TRBD1|TRBJ1-3|18|few
TGTGCCACCAGCAGAGATCTCCCCCAGGGGGCCTCTGGAAACACCATATATTTT
CATSRDLPQGASGNTIYF
>TRBV12-3/TRBV12-4|NA|TRBJ1-5|16|many
TGTGCCAGCAGTTTAGCGCAGGGAGATAGCAATCAGCCCCAGCATTTT
CASSLAQGDSNQPQHF
>TRBV6-6|NA|TRBJ2-2|14|many
TGTGCCAGCAGTCCGAAAACGAACACCGGGGAGCTGTTTTTT
CASSPKTNTGELFF
>TRBV7-9|NA|TRBJ2-3|15|few
TGTGCCAGCAGCTACCCCCAGGGAGCCTCAGATACGCAGTATTTT
CASSYPQGASDTQYF
>TRBV28|TRBD1|TRBJ1-2|15|many
TGTGCCAGCAGTCCTAGGACAGGGTCCGGCTATGGCTACACCTTC
CASSPRTGSGYGYTF
>TRBV6-1|TRBD1|TRBJ1-5|14|NA
TGTGCCAGCACCGGACAGGGTGGCAATCAGCCCCAGCATTTT
CASTGQGGNQPQHF
>TRBV15|NA|TRBJ2-3|15|many
TGTGCCACCAGCAGACAGGACACCTCCACAGATACGCAGTATTTT
CATSRQDTSTDTQYF
>TRBV12-3/TRBV12-4|NA|TRBJ2-7|15|few
TGTGCCAGCAGCCTGACAGGAAGTAGCTCCTACGGGCAGTACTTC
CASSLTGSSSYGQYF
>TRBV7-2|NA|TRBJ2-1|13|NA
TGTGCCAGCAGCCCTAGCCAGTACAATGAGCAGTTCTTC
CASSPSQYNEQFF
>TRBV27|TRBD2|TRBJ2-3|11|NA
TGTGCCAGCTGGGGGGGAGATACGCAGTATTTT
CASWGGDTQYF
>TRBV28|NA|TRBJ2-5|16|many
TGTGCCAGCAGTACCTATCGGGGCATCCCCCAAGAGACCCAGTACTTC
CASSTYRGIPQETQYF
>TRBV18|TRBD1|TRBJ1-4|15|many
TGTGCCAGCTCACCGAGGGGACAGATTAATGAAAAACTGTTTTTT
CASSPRGQINEKLFF
>TRBV19|NA|TRBJ1-2|13|NA
TGTGCCAGTAGTATCGGGGCTGACTATGGCTACACCTTC
CASSIGADYGYTF
>TRBV7-2|TRBD2|TRBJ2-5|14|many
TGTGCCAGCAGCTTCGCGGGGGGCCAAGAGACCCAGTACTTC
CASSFAGGQETQYF
>TRBV7-9|TRBD2|TRBJ2-1|16|many
TGTGCCAGCAGCGTTCGGACTAGCGGGCGGCACAATGAGCAGTTCTTC
CASSVRTSGRHNEQFF
>TRBV14|TRBD1|TRBJ1-1|19|NA
TGTGCCAGCAGCCAAGAACTCCCGGACAGGGGGCGGGTGAACACTGAAGCTTTCTTT
CASSQELPDRGRVNTEAFF
>TRBV5-1|TRBD1|TRBJ2-1|13|many
TGCGCCAGCAGCTCTCTACAGGGGAATGAGCAGTTCTTC
CASSSLQGNEQFF
>TRBV20-1|NA|TRBJ1-2|14|NA
TGCAGTGCTAGAGATGGGGGCGCGGACTATGGCTACACCTTC
CSARDGGADYGYTF
>TRBV2|TRBD2|TRBJ2-5|14|many
TGTGCCAGCAGTGAAGAGACTAGCAGAGAGACCCAGTACTTC
CASSEETSRETQYF
>TRBV9|NA|TRBJ2-1|14|few
TGTGCCAGCAGCGGAGAGTGGCGGAAGAATGAGCAGTTCTTC
CASSGEWRKNEQFF
>TRBV4-2|NA|TRBJ1-6|16|NA
TGTGCCAGCAGCCAAGTAGGGACGAGCCTACGAGAACCCCTCCACTTT
CASSQVGTSLREPLHF
>TRBV6-2/TRBV6-3|TRBD1|TRBJ1-1|19|many
TGTGCCAGCAGCCGAGATGGGGCCGGGACAGGGGGCCCGAGGGCTGAAGCTTTCTTT
CASSRDGAGTGGPRAEAFF
>TRBV11-3|NA|TRBJ2-1|14|few
TGTGCCAGCAGCTTAGGGGCTTTTGGGAATGAGCAGTTCTTC
CASSLGAFGNEQFF
>TRBV3-1|NA|TRBJ1-2|14|many
TGTGCCAGCAGCCAAGACCGGCAGGGCCGTGGCTACACCTTC
CASSQDRQGRGYTF
>TRBV6-1|NA|TRBJ2-6|13|NA
TGTGCCAGCAGATTCAATGCGGCCAACGTCCTGACTTTC
CASRFNAANVLTF
>TRBV15|NA|TRBJ2-5|15|NA
TGTGCCACCAGCAAACGGGGGGCAGGGGGAGAGACCCAGTACTTC
CATSKRGAGGETQYF
>TRBV2|TRBD2|TRBJ2-3|12|many
TGTGCCAGCAGTGAAACCGGGACTAGATTGTATTTT
CASSETGTRLYF
>TRBV18|NA|TRBJ2-7|12|many
TGTGCCAGCAGCCCCTCAGGCGGAGAGCAGTACTTC
CASSPSGGEQYF
>TRBV7-8|TRBD2|TRBJ2-1|15|many
TGTGCCAGCAGACGCGTAGCGGGAGCCTACAATGAGCAGTTCTTC
CASRRVAGAYNEQFF
>TRBV30|NA|TRBJ1-2|14|many
TGTGCCTGGAGGCTCACCGACCGGGGCGTTAGCTACACCTTC
CAWRLTDRGVSYTF
>TRBV7-9|TRBD2|TRBJ2-3|15|NA
TGTGCCAGCAGCTTAGTGGCGGGAGGAATGGATACGCAGTATTTT
CASSLVAGGMDTQYF
>TRBV5-1|NA|TRBJ2-2|17|many
TGCGCCAGCAGCTTGGATACGGGGGCGTCCCTCGGCGGGGAGCTGTTTTTT
CASSLDTGASLGGELFF
>TRBV6-2/TRBV6-3|TRBD1|TRBJ1-1|18|few
TGTGCCAGCAGCCGAACCGGGACAGGGAAACTGGTGAACACTGAAGCTTTCTTT
CASSRTGTGKLVNTEAFF
>TRBV28|NA|TRBJ1-2|14|many
TGTGCCAGCAGTTTGAGCCCCCGATCATATGGCTACACCTTC
CASSLSPRSYGYTF
>TRBV2|NA|TRBJ1-2|17|many
TGTGCCAGCAGTGATTCTCCCGGGAGGACGAGGAACTATGGCTACACCTTC
CASSDSPGRTRNYGYTF
>TRBV19|NA|TRBJ2-2|16|few
TGTGCCAGTAGTATAGTTGGGGACGCGAACACCGGGGAGCTGTTTTTT
CASSIVGDANTGELFF
>TRBV9|NA|TRBJ1-5|14|NA
TGTGCCAGCAGCCCCAATTATCGATCGGGGCCCCAGCATTTT
CASSPNYRSGPQHF
>TRBV7-8|TRBD1|TRBJ1-1|14|many
TGTGCCAGCAACCTAGGACAGGGGAACACTGAAGCTTTCTTT
CASNLGQGNTEAFF
>TRBV6-1|NA|TRBJ2-5|14|NA
TGTGCCAGCAATTTGACTGGGAGGAGGGAGACCCAGTACTTC
CASNLTGRRETQYF
>TRBV18|NA|TRBJ2-5|14|many
TGTGCCAGCTCATACATGACCATGGAAGAGACCCAGTACTTC
CASSYMTMEETQYF
>TRBV20-1|TRBD1|TRBJ1-1|15|many
TGCAGTGCTAGAGCCACCACAGGGGTTGGTACTGAAGCTTTCTTT
CSARATTGVGTEAFF
>TRBV20-1|NA|TRBJ2-1|15|few
TGCAGTGCACCCCGAGTACCGAGGTCCTACAATGAGCAGTTCTTC
CSAPRVPRSYNEQFF
>TRBV7-2|NA|TRBJ1-2|12|few
TGTGCCAGCAGCTCTGAAATCTATGGCTACACCTTC
CASSSEIYGYTF
>TRBV20-1|NA|TRBJ2-3|13|many
TGCAGTGCTAGAGAGGGGGGCACAGATACGCAGTATTTT
CSAREGGTDTQYF
>TRBV7-9|TRBD2|TRBJ2-3|14|NA
TGTGCCAGCAGCCGTAGGACTAGCCCAGATACGCAGTATTTT
CASSRRTSPDTQYF
>TRBV28|TRBD1|TRBJ1-2|19|many
TGTGCCAGCAGACAGTTTGGTCTTTCCGGACAGGGCTTCCGCTATGGCTACACCTTC
CASRQFGLSGQGFRYGYTF
>TRBV4-3|TRBD1|TRBJ1-5|15|NA
TGCGCCAGCAGCCAAGGGACAGGGGACAATCAGCCCCAGCATTTT
CASSQGTGDNQPQHF
>TRBV6-1|TRBD1|TRBJ1-2|14|NA
TGTGCCAGCAGAGAGGGACAGGGAAGCTATGGCTACACCTTC
CASREGQGSYGYTF
>TRBV4-3|TRBD1|TRBJ1-2|15|NA
TGCGCCAGCAGCCAAGAGGGACAGGGAGTCTATGGCTACACCTTC
CASSQEGQGVYGYTF
>TRBV9|NA|TRBJ1-4|15|few
TGTGCCAGCAGCGCATCCGGGACAACTAATGAAAAACTGTTTTTT
CASSASGTTNEKLFF
>TRBV7-3|NA|TRBJ2-2|14|NA
TGTGCCAGCAGCTTACACGGGAGTCCCGGGGAGCTGTTTTTT
CASSLHGSPGELFF